There are a few counts of the clone carrying this TCR beta chain. These data come from a study of neurological immune-mediated disorders. TCRdb re-analysed the 5' RACE reads in MiXCR, keeping a single row per CDR3 protein. This table has 55,000 to 75,000 distinct CDR3 sequences, over 2% appearing once. V trimming: 4 bases; J trimming: 0 bases; junction bases outside the gene matches: 13. CDR1 is SGDLS, CDR2 YYNGEE, per germline. The CDR3 is made up of 18 amino acids. Sequenced sample: PBMCs. The chain combines TRBV9 with TRBJ2-3; 8 bases map to TRBD2. This TCR was sampled from a man aged 50 to 60 with multiple sclerosis. CDR3 sequence (DNA): TGTGCCAGCAGCCCGGGGGGGGTAGCGGGCATTAGCACAGATACGCAGTATTTT. Protein: CASSPGGVAGISTDTQYF. Using reference TRBV9 and TRBJ2-3 for the parts outside the CDR3, the full variable domain is DSGVTQTPKHLITATGQRVTLRCSPRSGDLSVYWYQQSLDQGLQFLIQYYNGEERAKGNILERFSAQQFPDLHSELNLSSLELGDSALYFCASSPGGVAGISTDTQYFGPGTRLTVL.